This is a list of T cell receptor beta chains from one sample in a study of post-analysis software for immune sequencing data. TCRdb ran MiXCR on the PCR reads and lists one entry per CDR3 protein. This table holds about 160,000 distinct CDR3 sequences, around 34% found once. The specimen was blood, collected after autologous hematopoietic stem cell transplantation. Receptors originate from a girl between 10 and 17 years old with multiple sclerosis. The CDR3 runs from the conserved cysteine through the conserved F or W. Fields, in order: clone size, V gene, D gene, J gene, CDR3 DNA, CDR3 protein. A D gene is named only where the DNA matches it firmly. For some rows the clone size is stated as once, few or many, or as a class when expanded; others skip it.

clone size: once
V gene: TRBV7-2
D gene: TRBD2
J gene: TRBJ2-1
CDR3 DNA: TGTGCCAGCAGCTACACTAGCGGGAGGGACGCCTACAATGAGCAGTTCTTC
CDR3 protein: CASSYTSGRDAYNEQFF

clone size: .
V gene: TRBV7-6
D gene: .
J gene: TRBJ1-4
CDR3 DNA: TGTGCCAGCAGCCAGCCGGGCCTCCGAGGAGAAAAACTGTTTTTT
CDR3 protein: CASSQPGLRGEKLFF

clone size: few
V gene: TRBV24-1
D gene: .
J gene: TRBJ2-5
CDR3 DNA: TGTGCCACCAGTGACCCCTCGGAAGGGCGTGGAGAGACCCAGTACTTC
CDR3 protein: CATSDPSEGRGETQYF

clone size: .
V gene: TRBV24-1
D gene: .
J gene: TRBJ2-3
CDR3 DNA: TGTGCCACCAGTGATTTGGCGGAGACCACAGATACGCAGTATTTT
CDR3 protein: CATSDLAETTDTQYF

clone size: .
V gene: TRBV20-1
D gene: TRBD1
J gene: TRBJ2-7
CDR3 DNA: TGCAGTGCTAGAGATGGGACAGGGTACTACGGGCAGTACTTC
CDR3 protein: CSARDGTGYYGQYF

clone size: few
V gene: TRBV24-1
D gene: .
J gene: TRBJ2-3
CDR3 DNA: TGTGCCACCAGTGATCCACAGTCGCTTGGCACAGATACGCAGTATTTT
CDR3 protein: CATSDPQSLGTDTQYF

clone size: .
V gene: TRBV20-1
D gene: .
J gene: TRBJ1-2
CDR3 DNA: TGCAGTGCTAGGGGTGGAGGTGGCTACACCTTC
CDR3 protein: CSARGGGGYTF

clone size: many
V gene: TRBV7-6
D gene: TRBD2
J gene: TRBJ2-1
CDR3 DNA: TGTGCCAGCAGCTCGGGGACTAGCGGGAGACATGAGCAGTTCTTC
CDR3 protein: CASSSGTSGRHEQFF

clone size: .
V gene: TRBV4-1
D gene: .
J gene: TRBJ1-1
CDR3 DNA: TGCGCCAGCAGCCAATACTCCGGGACGCACAATTGGGACACTGAAGCTTTCTTT
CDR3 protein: CASSQYSGTHNWDTEAFF

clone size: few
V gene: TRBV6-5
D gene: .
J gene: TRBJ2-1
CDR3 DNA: TGTGCCAGCAGTATGGACCCCTACAATGAGCAGTTCTTC
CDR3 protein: CASSMDPYNEQFF

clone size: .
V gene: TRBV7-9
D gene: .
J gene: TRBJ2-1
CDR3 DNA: TGTGCCAGCAGCTTAGGGGTTGGACACAATGAGCAGTTCTTC
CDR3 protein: CASSLGVGHNEQFF

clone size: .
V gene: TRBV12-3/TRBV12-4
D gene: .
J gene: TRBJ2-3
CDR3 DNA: TGTGCCAGCAGTTCCAGGGAGGATGGCACAGATACGCAGTATTTT
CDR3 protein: CASSSREDGTDTQYF

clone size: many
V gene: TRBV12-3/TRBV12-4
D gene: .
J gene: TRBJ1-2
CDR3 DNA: TGTGCCAGCAGTCGGGGGGTCCTTTCAACCTATGGCTACACCTTC
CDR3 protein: CASSRGVLSTYGYTF

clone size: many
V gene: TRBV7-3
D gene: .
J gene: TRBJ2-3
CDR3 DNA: TGTGCCAGCAGCTTTGGGGGGAGCACAGATACGCAGTATTTT
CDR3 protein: CASSFGGSTDTQYF

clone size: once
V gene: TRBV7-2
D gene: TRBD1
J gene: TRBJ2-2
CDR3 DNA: TGTGCCAGCAGCTTTGACAGGGGTAACACCGGGGAGCTGTTTTTT
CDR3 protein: CASSFDRGNTGELFF

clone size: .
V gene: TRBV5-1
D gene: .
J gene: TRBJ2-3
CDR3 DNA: TGCGCCAGCAGGCGGGGACCTAACACAGATACGCAGTATTTT
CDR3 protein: CASRRGPNTDTQYF

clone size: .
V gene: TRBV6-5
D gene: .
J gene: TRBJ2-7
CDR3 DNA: TGTGCCAGCAGTCGCCGGGGAGCGCCTACCTACGAGCAGTACTTC
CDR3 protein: CASSRRGAPTYEQYF

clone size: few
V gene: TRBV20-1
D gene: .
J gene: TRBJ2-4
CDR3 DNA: TGCAGTGCTAGCCCCGCGGGGAGCTGGGACATTCAGGACTTC
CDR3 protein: CSASPAGSWDIQDF

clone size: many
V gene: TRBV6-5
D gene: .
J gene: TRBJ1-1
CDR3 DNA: TGTGCCAGCAGCCGACAGAACACTGAAGCTTTCTTT
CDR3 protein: CASSRQNTEAFF

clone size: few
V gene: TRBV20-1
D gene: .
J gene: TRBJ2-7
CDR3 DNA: TGCAGTGCTAGAGATCCGCAAAAGGCGGGAAAAGGGGTCCCCTACGAGCAGTACTTC
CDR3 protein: CSARDPQKAGKGVPYEQYF

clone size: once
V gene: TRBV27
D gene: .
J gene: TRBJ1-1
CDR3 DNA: TGTGCCAGCAGTTTATCAAAAGGGACACCGAACACTGAAGCTTTCTTT
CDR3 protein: CASSLSKGTPNTEAFF

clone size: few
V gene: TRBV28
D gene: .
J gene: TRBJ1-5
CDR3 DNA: TGTGCCAGCAGTTACTTCGGTGGAGGATTGACCCAGCATTTT
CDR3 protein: CASSYFGGGLTQHF

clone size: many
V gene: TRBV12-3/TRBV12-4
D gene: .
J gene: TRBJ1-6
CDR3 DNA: TGTGCCAGCAGCCAAGCGGGTACGGATTCACCCCTCCACTTT
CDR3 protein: CASSQAGTDSPLHF

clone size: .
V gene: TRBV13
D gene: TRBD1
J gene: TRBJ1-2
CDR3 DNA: TGTGCCAGCAGCTTAGGCCGGGACAGTTTTATCTATGGCTACACCTTC
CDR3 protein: CASSLGRDSFIYGYTF

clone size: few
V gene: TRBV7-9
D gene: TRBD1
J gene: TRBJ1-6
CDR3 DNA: TGTGCCAGCAGCTTAGTCGGGACAGGATATAATTCACCCCTCCACTTT
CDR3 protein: CASSLVGTGYNSPLHF

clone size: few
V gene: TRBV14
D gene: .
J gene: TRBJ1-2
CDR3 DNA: TGTGCCAGCAGCCAAGGATCGTTCTATGGCTACACCTTC
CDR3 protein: CASSQGSFYGYTF

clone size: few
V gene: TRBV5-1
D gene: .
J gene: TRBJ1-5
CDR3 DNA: TGCGCCAGCAGCTTGGCGGGGTATCCCCATCAGCCCCAGCATTTT
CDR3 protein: CASSLAGYPHQPQHF

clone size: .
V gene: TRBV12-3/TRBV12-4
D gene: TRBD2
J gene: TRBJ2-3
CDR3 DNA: TGTGCCAGCAGCTCTAGCGGGAGGGCTAGCACAGATACGCAGTATTTT
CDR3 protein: CASSSSGRASTDTQYF

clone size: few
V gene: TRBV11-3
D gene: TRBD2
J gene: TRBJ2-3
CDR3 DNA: TGTGCCAGCAGCTCGACCCGCGCTAGCGGGGCAGATACGCAGTATTTT
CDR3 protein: CASSSTRASGADTQYF

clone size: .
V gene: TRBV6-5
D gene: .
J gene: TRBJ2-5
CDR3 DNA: TGTGCCAGCAGCTCAGGGGGACTCTGGGGGACCCAGTACTTC
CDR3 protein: CASSSGGLWGTQYF

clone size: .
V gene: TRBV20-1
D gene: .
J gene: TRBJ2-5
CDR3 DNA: TGCAGTGCCACAGGGATCGAGAAAGAGACCCAGTACTTC
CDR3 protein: CSATGIEKETQYF

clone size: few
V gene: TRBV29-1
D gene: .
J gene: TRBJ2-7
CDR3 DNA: TGCAGCGTGGGTGTTCGGGGGTACTCCTACGAGCAGTACTTC
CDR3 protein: CSVGVRGYSYEQYF

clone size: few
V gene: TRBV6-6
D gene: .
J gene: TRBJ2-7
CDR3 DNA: TGTGCCAGCAGTTACCTACTAGACGCTACTACGGAGCAGTACTTC
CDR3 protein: CASSYLLDATTEQYF

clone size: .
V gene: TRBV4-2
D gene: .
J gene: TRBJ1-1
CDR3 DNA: TGTGCCAGCAGCCCTACCGACAGTGACACTGAAGCTTTCTTT
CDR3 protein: CASSPTDSDTEAFF

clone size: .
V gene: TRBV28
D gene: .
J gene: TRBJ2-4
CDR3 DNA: TGTGCCAGCAGTTTATGGATCGAAAACATTCAGTACTTC
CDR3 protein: CASSLWIENIQYF

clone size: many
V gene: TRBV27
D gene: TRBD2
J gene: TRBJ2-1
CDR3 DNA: TGTGCCAGCAGTTTATCGGCGGGAGCGGCTTGGTACAATGAGCAGTTCTTC
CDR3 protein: CASSLSAGAAWYNEQFF

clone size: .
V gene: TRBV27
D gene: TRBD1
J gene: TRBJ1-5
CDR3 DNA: TGTGCCAGCAGTTCCCTGGACAGGGTGAAGGGCAATCAGCCCCAGCATTTT
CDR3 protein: CASSSLDRVKGNQPQHF

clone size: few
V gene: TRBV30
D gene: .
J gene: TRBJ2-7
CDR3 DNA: TGTGCCTGGAGAGTCGCAGGGGGGAACGAGCAGTACTTC
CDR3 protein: CAWRVAGGNEQYF

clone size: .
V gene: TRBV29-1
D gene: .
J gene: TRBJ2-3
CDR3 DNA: TGCAGCGCCCAAACCGGGACTCGTACGCAGTATTTT
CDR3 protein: CSAQTGTRTQYF

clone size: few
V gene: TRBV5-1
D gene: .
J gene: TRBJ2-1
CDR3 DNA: TGCGCCAGCAGCTTTTGGGCCGAGTACAATGAGCAGTTCTTC
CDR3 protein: CASSFWAEYNEQFF

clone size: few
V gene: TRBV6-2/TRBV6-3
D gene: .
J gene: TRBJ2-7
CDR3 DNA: TGTGCCAGCAGTTACTCGATCACCTCAGGGGTTCGGTTTTACGAGCAGTACTTC
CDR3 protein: CASSYSITSGVRFYEQYF

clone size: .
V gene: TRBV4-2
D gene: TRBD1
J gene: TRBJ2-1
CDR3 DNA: TGTGCCAGCAGCCAAACTTTACAGGGGTACGACAATGAGCAGTTCTTC
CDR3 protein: CASSQTLQGYDNEQFF

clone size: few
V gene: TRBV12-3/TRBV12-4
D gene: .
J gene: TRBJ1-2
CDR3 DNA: TGTGCCAGCAGGCGGACCCTAAGGGGCTATGGCTACACCTTC
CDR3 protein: CASRRTLRGYGYTF

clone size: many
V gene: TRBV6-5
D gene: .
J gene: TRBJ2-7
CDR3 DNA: TGTGCCAGCAGTTATCCCTACGAGCAGTACTTC
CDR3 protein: CASSYPYEQYF

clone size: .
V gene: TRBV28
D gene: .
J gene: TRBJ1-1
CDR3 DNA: TGTGCCAGCAGTAATCGGGGTATCACTGAAGCTTTCTTT
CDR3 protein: CASSNRGITEAFF

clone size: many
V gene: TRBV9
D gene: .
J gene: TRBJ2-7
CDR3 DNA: TGTGCCAGCACGAGGGGCCTCAGGGACGAGCAGTACTTC
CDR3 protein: CASTRGLRDEQYF

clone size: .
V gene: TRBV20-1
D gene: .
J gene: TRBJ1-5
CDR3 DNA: TGCAGTGCTAGTCTCGGGGGCAATCAGCCCCAGCATTTT
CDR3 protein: CSASLGGNQPQHF

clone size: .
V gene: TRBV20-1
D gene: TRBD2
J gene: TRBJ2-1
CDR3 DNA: TGCAGTGCCCTAGCGGGAGGGCCGGGAAATGAGCAGTTCTTC
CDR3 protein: CSALAGGPGNEQFF